This TCR beta chain derives from a study of response to subunit inactivated influenza vaccine. This clonotype was picked up many times. The antigen is not known. Deletions cut 6 bases from V and 7 bases from J, with 13 bases between. The CDR3 consists of 13 residues. Germline-derived CDR1 and CDR2 are GTSNPN and SVGIG (reference sequence). General study points: Authors suggested each seasonal influenza vaccination recruits few new T cells.

MiXCR was run by TCRdb on the RT-PCR reads, yielding one entry per CDR3 protein. The sample contains over 150,000 distinct CDR3 sequences, about a tenth of which appear only once. The V gene is TRBV30, the J gene TRBJ1-6; D unresolved. The clonotype originates from a man aged 50-59 years who received an inactivated influenza vaccine. This specimen was non-naive T cells sorted from PBMCs, taken on the day of vaccination. The CDR3 reads CACLGQTNSPLHF. The CDR3, as DNA: TGTGCCTGTCTAGGGCAGACGAATTCACCCCTCCACTTT.